Included here is one T cell receptor (beta chain) sequence, with context. No antigen is known for it. Base qualities are not provided; no much larger clone lies one nucleotide away. TCRbeta CDR3 regions were amplified from genomic DNA by means of the immunoSEQ Assay, a bias-controlled multiplex PCR. The paper's data handling went like this. The number of nucleated cells in each sample was estimated by amplification of reference gene primers within the assay. Sequence reads were collapsed and filtered to measure the absolute abundance of every unique TCRbeta CDR3 rearrangement. For each sample, productive Simpson clonality was calculated as the square root of Simpson's diversity index across productive rearrangements. TCRdb carries this immuneACCESS record with in-frame sequences only. Its versions omit some clonotypes, under half of them owing to an unresolved V gene in the studies checked, with the rest unexplained. For V, J and clone size, that table is used; D and trimming come from the DNA. The sample records roughly 160,000 clones, around four fifths of which are singletons. The biggest ten clones account for 2.5% to 3.5% of the sample.

The data were taken from a study of blood T cell repertoires in COVID-19 (dated by TCRdb to about 2020). For the wider study: Samples from collaborators originated in the United States, Italy and Spain and spanned both the acute and convalescent phases of COVID-19. The material from the prospective study consisted of cDNA or gDNA derived from T cells, B-cell-depleted T cells, or PBMCs. Subjects who had been exposed to COVID-19, were actively infected with it, or had recovered from it provided the deeply sampled blood TCRbeta repertoires that made up the dataset. The repertoires were released in a freely available public database meant as a resource for research on the immune response to SARS-CoV-2. Samples were obtained from the ongoing ImmuneRACE study (first 160 participants) and from 1,254 subjects provided by 6 global collaborators. A de-identified subject ID, COVID-19 status, age in years and sex were almost always included in the sample metadata. Where available, HLA class I and class II types were taken from metadata supplied by the sample provider and were not determined by assay-based typing.

Each collaborating institution followed its own protocols to collect whole blood in K2EDTA tubes. For TCRbeta analysis, collaborator samples were shipped as frozen whole blood, as isolated PBMCs, or as DNA extracted from either sample type. Summary of the overall study and its limitations: Clinical and demographic metadata were provided uncurated, with the amount varying by source and participant.

This sequence was found in a woman aged 55-75 years with acute or convalescent COVID-19. The sample was peripheral blood.

Here the CDR3 is given as CASSGGQGGAGELFF. The nucleotides are TGCGCCAGCAGTGGGGGACAGGGGGGCGCCGGGGAGCTGTTTTTT. This receptor chain uses TRBV10-1 and TRBJ2-2; 11 bases in the middle match TRBD1. Germline trimming amounts to 4 bases on V and 6 bases on J, with 4 as the count of junction bases outside the gene matches. From its cysteine to its phenylalanine, the CDR3 spans 15 amino acids. CDR3 DNA is the only sequence kept; it has 45 bases, read in frame from the first base. Taken from the germline V gene (reference sequence), the CDR1 and CDR2 loops are WNHNN and SYGVQD.